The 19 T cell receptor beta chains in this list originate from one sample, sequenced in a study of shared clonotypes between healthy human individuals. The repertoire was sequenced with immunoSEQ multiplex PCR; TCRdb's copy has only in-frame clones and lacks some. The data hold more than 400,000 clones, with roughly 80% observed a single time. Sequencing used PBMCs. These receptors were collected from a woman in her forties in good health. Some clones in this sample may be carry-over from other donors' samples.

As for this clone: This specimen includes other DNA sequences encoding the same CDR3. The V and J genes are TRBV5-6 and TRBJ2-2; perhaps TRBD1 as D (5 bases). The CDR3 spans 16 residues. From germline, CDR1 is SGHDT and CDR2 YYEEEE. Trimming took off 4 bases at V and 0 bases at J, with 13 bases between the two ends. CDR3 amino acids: CASSLQASSNTGELFF. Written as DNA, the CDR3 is TGTGCCAGCAGCCTACAGGCATCTTCGAACACCGGGGAGCTGTTTTTT.

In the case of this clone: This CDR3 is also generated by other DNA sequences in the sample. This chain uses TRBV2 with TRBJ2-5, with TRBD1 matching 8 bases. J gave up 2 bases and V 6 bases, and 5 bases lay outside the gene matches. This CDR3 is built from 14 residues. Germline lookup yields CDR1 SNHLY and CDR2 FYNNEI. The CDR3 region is CASSKDRGQETQYF. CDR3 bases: TGTGCCAGCAGCAAAGACAGGGGTCAAGAGACCCAGTACTTC. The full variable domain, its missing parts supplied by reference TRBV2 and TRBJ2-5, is EPEVTQTPSHQVTQMGQEVILRCVPISNHLYFYWYRQILGQKVEFLVSFYNNEISEKSEIFDDQFSVERPDGSNFTLKIRSTKLEDSAMYFCASSKDRGQETQYFGPGTRLLVL.

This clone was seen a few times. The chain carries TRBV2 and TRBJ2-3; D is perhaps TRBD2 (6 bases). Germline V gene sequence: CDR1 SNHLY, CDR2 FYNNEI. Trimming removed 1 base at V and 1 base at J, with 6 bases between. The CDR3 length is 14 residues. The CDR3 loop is CASSEGGGTDTQYF. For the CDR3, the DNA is TGTGCCAGCAGTGAAGGGGGGGGCACAGATACGCAGTATTTT. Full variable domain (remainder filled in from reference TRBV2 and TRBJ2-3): EPEVTQTPSHQVTQMGQEVILRCVPISNHLYFYWYRQILGQKVEFLVSFYNNEISEKSEIFDDQFSVERPDGSNFTLKIRSTKLEDSAMYFCASSEGGGTDTQYFGPGTRLTVL.

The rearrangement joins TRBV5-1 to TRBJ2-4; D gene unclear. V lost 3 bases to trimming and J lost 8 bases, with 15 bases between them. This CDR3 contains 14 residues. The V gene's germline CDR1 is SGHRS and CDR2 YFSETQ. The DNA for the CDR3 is TGCGCCAGCAGCTCAAGGGCCGCTGGGGACATTCAGTACTTC. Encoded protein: CASSSRAAGDIQYF.

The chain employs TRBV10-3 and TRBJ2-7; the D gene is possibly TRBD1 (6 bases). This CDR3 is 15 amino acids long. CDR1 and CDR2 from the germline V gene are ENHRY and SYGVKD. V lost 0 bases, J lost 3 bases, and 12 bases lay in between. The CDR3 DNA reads TGTGCCATCAGTGAGTCGAGCAGGGGTGGCTACGAGCAGTACTTC. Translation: CAISESSRGGYEQYF.

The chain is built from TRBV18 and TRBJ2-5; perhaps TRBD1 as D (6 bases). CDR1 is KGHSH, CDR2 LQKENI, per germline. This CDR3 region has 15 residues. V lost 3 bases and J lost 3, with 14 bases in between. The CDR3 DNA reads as TGTGCCAGCTCACCCGGGACACTAAAGAAAGAGACCCAGTACTTC. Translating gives CASSPGTLKKETQYF.

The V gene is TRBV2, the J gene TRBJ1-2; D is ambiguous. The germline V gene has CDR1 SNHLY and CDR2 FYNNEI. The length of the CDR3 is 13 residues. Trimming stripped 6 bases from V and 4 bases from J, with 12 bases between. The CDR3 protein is CASRGSSVYGYTF. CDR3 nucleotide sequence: TGTGCCAGCAGGGGCAGTAGCGTCTATGGCTACACCTTC. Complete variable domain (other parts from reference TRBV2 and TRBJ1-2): EPEVTQTPSHQVTQMGQEVILRCVPISNHLYFYWYRQILGQKVEFLVSFYNNEISEKSEIFDDQFSVERPDGSNFTLKIRSTKLEDSAMYFCASRGSSVYGYTFGSGTRLTVV.

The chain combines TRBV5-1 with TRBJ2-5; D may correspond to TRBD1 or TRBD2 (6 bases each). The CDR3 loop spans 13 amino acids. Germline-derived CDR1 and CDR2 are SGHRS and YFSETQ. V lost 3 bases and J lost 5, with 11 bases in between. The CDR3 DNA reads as TGCGCCAGCAGCTCGGGGGCGTGGGAGACCCAGTACTTC. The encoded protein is CASSSGAWETQYF.

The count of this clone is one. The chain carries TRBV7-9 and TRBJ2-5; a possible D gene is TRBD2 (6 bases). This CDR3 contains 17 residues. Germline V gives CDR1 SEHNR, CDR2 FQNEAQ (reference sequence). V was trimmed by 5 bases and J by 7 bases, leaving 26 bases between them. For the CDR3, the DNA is TGTGCCAGCAGCCCCCCCTACTCTGCGGAGGGGAAGGGGACCCAGTACTTC. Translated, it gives CASSPPYSAEGKGTQYF.

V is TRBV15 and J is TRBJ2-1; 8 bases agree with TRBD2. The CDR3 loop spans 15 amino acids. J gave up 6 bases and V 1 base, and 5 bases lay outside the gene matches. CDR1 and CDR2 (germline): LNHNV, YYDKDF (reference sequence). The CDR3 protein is CATSRGLAGVNEQFF. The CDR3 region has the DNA TGTGCCACCAGCAGAGGCCTAGCGGGCGTCAATGAGCAGTTCTTC.

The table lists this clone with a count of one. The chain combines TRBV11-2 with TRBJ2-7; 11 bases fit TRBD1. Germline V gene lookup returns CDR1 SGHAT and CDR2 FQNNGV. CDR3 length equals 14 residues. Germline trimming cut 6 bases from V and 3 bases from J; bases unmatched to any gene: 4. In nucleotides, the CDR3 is TGTGCCAGCAGAAGCGGGACAGGGGGCTACGAGCAGTACTTC. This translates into CASRSGTGGYEQYF.

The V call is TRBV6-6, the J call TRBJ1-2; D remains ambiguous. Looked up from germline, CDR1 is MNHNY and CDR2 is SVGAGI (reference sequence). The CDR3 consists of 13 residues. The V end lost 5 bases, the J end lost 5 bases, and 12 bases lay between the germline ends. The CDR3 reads CASSLDGDYGYTF. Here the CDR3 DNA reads TGTGCCAGCAGTCTAGACGGAGATTATGGCTACACCTTC.

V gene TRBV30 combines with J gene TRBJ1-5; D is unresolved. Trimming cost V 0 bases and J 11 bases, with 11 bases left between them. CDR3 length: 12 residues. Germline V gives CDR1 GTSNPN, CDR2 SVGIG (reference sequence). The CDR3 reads CAWSVGPAAQHF. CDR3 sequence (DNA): TGTGCCTGGAGTGTGGGCCCGGCGGCCCAGCATTTT.

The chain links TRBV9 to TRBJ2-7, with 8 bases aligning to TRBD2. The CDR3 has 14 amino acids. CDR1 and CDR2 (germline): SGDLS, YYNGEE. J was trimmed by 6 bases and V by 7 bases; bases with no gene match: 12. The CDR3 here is CASGGGTSDFEQYF. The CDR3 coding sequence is TGTGCCAGCGGAGGGGGGACTAGTGATTTCGAGCAGTACTTC. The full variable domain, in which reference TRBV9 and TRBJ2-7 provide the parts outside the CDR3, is DSGVTQTPKHLITATGQRVTLRCSPRSGDLSVYWYQQSLDQGLQFLIQYYNGEERAKGNILERFSAQQFPDLHSELNLSSLELGDSALYFCASGGGTSDFEQYFGPGTRLTVT.

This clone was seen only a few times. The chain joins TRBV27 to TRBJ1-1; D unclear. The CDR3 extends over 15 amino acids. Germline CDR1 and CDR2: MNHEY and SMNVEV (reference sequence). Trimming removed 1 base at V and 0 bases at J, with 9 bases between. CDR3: CASSLWGEVNTEAFF. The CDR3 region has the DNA TGTGCCAGCAGTTTATGGGGAGAGGTGAACACTGAAGCTTTCTTT.

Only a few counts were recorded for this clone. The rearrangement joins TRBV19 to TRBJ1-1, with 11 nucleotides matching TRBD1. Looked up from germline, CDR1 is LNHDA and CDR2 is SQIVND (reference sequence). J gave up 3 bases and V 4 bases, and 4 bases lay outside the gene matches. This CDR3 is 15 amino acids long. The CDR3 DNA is TGTGCCAGTAGTAACGGACAGGGGGCTTACACTGAAGCTTTCTTT. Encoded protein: CASSNGQGAYTEAFF.

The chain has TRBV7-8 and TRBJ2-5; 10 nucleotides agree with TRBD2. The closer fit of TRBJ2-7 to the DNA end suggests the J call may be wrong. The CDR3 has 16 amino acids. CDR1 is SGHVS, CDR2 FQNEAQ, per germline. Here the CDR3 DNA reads TGTGCCAGCAGCCCCCCCCAACTAGCGGGAAGCTACGAGCAGTACTTC. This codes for CASSPPQLAGSYEQYF.

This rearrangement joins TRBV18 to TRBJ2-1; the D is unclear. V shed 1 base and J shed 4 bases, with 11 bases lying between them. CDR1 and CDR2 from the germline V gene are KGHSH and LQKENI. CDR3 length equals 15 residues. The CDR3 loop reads CASSPLVNLYNEQFF. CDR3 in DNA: TGTGCCAGCTCACCACTAGTGAACTTGTACAATGAGCAGTTCTTC.

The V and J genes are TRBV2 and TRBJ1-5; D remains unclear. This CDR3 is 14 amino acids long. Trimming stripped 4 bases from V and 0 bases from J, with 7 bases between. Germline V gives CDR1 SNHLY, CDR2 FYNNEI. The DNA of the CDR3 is TGTGCCAGCAGTGTAAACCCTAGCAATCAGCCCCAGCATTTT. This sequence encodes CASSVNPSNQPQHF.